Following are 17 T cell receptor beta chains from one sample sequenced in a study of blood T cells in healthy people across ages. It was with a sample-barcoded 5' primer and a J-beta primer mix that a second PCR of about 6 to 11 cycles was run. One entry per CDR3 protein results from TCRdb running MiXCR on the 5' RACE reads. The sample yields around 1,100,000 distinct CDR3 sequences, around two fifths seen once. Sample: blood. The receptors come from a man younger than 35 in good health.

The gene calls are TRBV6-1 and TRBJ1-5; D may be TRBD1 (6 bases). Germline CDR1 and CDR2: MNHNS and SASEGT. This CDR3 has 16 residues. Trimming shortened V by 0 bases and J by 3 bases, and 12 bases separated the two germline ends. The CDR3 nucleotides read TGTGCCAGCAGTGAAGCGTCGACAGGTCCCAATCAGCCCCAGCATTTT. Translating it yields CASSEASTGPNQPQHF.

The chain couples TRBV9 to TRBJ2-5, with 8 bases lining up with TRBD2. Trimming took 0 bases from V and 2 from J; bases not matched to a gene: 3. Germline V CDR1 and CDR2: SGDLS, YYNGEE. The CDR3 loop spans 15 amino acids. CDR3 in amino acids: CASSVVPGGQETQYF. In nucleotides, the CDR3 is TGTGCCAGCAGCGTAGTCCCGGGGGGGCAAGAGACCCAGTACTTC.

This clonotype appeared a few times. This chain joins TRBV4-3 and TRBJ1-1; no clear D. Germline V gene data show CDR1 as LGHNA and CDR2 as YSLEER. V was cut by 0 bases and J by 1 base, with 6 bases left in between. CDR3 length: 14 amino acids. The CDR3 spells CASSQEIENTEAFF. CDR3 coding DNA: TGCGCCAGCAGCCAAGAGATTGAGAACACTGAAGCTTTCTTT.

In this sample, this clonotype turned up a few times. The V gene is TRBV29-1, the J gene TRBJ2-1; 7 nucleotides agree with TRBD1. The CDR3 has 16 residues. Germline V gene sequence: CDR1 SQVTM, CDR2 ANQGSEA. The ends lost 0 bases at V and 3 bases at J; junction bases unmatched: 8. CDR3 region: CSVEDPSGTVYNEQFF. For the CDR3, the DNA is TGCAGCGTTGAAGATCCGTCCGGGACAGTCTACAATGAGCAGTTCTTC.

In this sample, this clonotype turned up a few times. The genes are TRBV20-1 and TRBJ2-1; TRBD2 aligns across 7 bases. The germline CDR1 and CDR2 sequences are DFQATT and SNEGSKA (reference sequence). The CDR3 loop spans 16 amino acids. V gave up 1 base and J gave up 7 bases; unmatched junction bases: 13. Here the CDR3 DNA reads TGCAGTGCTAGAGGATTATTTGCGGGGGAGTTGAATGAGCAGTTCTTC. It translates to CSARGLFAGELNEQFF.

The gene calls are TRBV10-3 and TRBJ2-2; D is unresolved. V lost 6 bases and J lost 3, with 14 bases in between. Looked up from germline, CDR1 is ENHRY and CDR2 is SYGVKD. This CDR3 spans 15 amino acids. This chain's CDR3 is CAISETREDTGELFF. Here the CDR3 DNA reads TGTGCCATCAGCGAGACGAGAGAGGACACCGGGGAGCTGTTTTTT.

V usage is TRBV3-1 and J usage is TRBJ2-5, with 13 positions matching TRBD2. The J call may not be correct, given that the DNA end is closer to TRBJ2-7. From germline, CDR1 is LGHDT and CDR2 YNNKEL (reference sequence). This CDR3 comprises 14 residues. The CDR3 bases are TGTGCCAGCAGCCGACTAGCGGGGGGACACGAGCAGTACTTC. Its protein is CASSRLAGGHEQYF.

The chain carries TRBV6-2 or TRBV6-3 and TRBJ2-5, with D possibly being TRBD1 (5 bases). Trimming took 11 bases from V and 4 from J, leaving 14 bases between them. This CDR3 comprises 12 residues. Per germline, CDR1 MNHEY and CDR2 SVGEGT. The CDR3: CAAGRAGETQYF. CDR3 bases: TGTGCCGCTGGCAGGGCCGGAGAGACCCAGTACTTC.

Details on this clonotype: Sequence at one end of the junction differs from germline and may be a read error. The chain links TRBV20-1 to TRBJ2-1; 11 bases are shared with TRBD2. The CDR3 length is 15 residues. Germline assignment: CDR1 DFQATT and CDR2 SNEGSKA (reference sequence). DNA of the CDR3: TGCAGTGCTAGCCCTCTAGCGGGGGGTTACAATAAGCAGTTCTTC. Its translation is CSASPLAGGYNKQFF.

The chain carries TRBV5-1 and TRBJ1-1; 7 bases match TRBD1. With V trimmed by 4 bases and J by 9 bases, 6 bases remained unmatched. The CDR3 runs to 12 residues. Germline V lookup: CDR1 SGHRS, CDR2 YFSETQ. In nucleotides, the CDR3 is TGCGCCAGCAGCACGGACAGGCGACAAGCTTTCTTT. Translation gives CASSTDRRQAFF.

In its sample, this clonotype was seen once. The genes are TRBV30 and TRBJ1-2, with D maybe TRBD1 (6 bases). The CDR3 spans 13 residues. Trimming pared 4 bases from V and 5 bases from J, leaving 14 bases between. Germline loops: CDR1 GTSNPN, CDR2 SVGIG (reference sequence). The CDR3 is CAWIGRGRYGYTF. The CDR3 nucleotides are TGTGCCTGGATTGGCAGGGGAAGATATGGCTACACCTTC.

This clonotype appeared once. At one of its ends the junction is not consistent with the germline gene, which may arise from a read error. The chain employs TRBV20-1 and TRBJ2-5; TRBD1 agrees at 7 bases. The CDR3 extends over 15 amino acids. Per the germline V gene, CDR1 is DFQATT and CDR2 is SNEGSKA (reference sequence). The CDR3 DNA is TGCAGTGCCAGAGACAGGGAGCAGGTTAACAATGAGCAGTACTTC. Translated: CSARDREQVNNEQYF.

The table lists this clonotype with a few counts. The V call is TRBV6-5, the J call TRBJ1-2; D is unresolved. This CDR3 is 15 amino acids long. CDR1 is MNHEY, CDR2 SVGAGI, per germline. The germline V and J ends were trimmed by 6 bases and 7 bases, with 21 bases remaining between them. DNA for the CDR3: TGTGCCAGCAGCTCGCTGTCGGACCCTCAGCCTGGCTACACCTTC. Translating it yields CASSSLSDPQPGYTF.

This clonotype appeared a few times. A much more abundant neighbour one base away suggests this may be a read error. The J gene is TRBJ2-7, the V gene TRBV10-3; TRBD1 might be the D (5 bases). V was shortened by 7 bases and J by 2 bases, with 24 bases between the two germline ends. CDR3 length: 17 amino acids. Per the germline V gene, CDR1 is ENHRY and CDR2 is SYGVKD. CDR3 sequence: CAINNGSRTRVPYEQYF. In DNA form, the CDR3 reads TGTGCCATCAACAACGGTAGCCGGACAAGGGTCCCCTACGAGCAGTACTTC.

V is TRBV6-6 and J is TRBJ1-2; D unresolved. V dropped 0 bases and J dropped 6 bases, with 14 bases sitting between them. From germline, CDR1 is MNHNY and CDR2 SVGAGI (reference sequence). The CDR3 length is 15 residues. The DNA of the CDR3 is TGTGCCAGCAGTTACTCGATGCGGGAAGTGGATGGCTACACCTTC. Translated: CASSYSMREVDGYTF.

The V and J genes are TRBV7-9 and TRBJ2-3; D is perhaps TRBD2 (5 bases). The CDR3 contains 12 residues. Germline V gene data show CDR1 as SEHNR and CDR2 as FQNEAQ (reference sequence). V was cut by 4 bases and J by 9 bases, with 11 bases left in between. As DNA, the CDR3 is TGTGCCAGCAGCTCCGAGGGCTGGACGCAGTATTTT. As protein: CASSSEGWTQYF.

This clonotype was seen at least ten times. J is TRBJ2-3 and V is TRBV28; D not certain. V was pared by 6 bases and J by 3 bases, with 4 bases between. This CDR3 is 11 amino acids long. Germline CDR1 MDHEN, CDR2 SYDVKM. As DNA, the CDR3 is TGTGCCAGCAGGATGACAGATACGCAGTATTTT. Amino acid sequence: CASRMTDTQYF.